This T cell receptor (beta chain) was sequenced during a study of cytomegalovirus exposure and HLA in healthy donors. In the study overall: HLA-typed donors were the source of approximately 88 million unique TCRs held in an early data release.

Findings and limits, study-wide: There were 150 or so TCR beta chains listed as cytomegalovirus-associated. Being indistinguishable, some V segments were excluded, TRBV6-2 and TRBV6-3 among them.

PCR used 60 Vbeta primers and 13 Jbeta primers. Repertoires were generated with immunoSEQ multiplex PCR, while TCRdb's copy carries only in-frame clones and drops some. The sample has under 200,000 clones; approximately 80% are singletons. On this clone: Antigen: not known.

The V and J ends lost 3 bases and 5 bases respectively, with 7 bases between them. CDR3 length: 12 residues. Germline CDR1 reads MDHEN; CDR2 reads SYDVKM. The V gene is TRBV28, the J gene TRBJ1-1; D is uncertain. Sequenced: PBMCs. This TCR was recovered from a male donor in good health and CMV-seropositive. CDR3 loop: CASSLAWTEAFF. The DNA of the CDR3 is TGTGCCAGCAGTTTGGCTTGGACTGAAGCTTTCTTT.